This T cell receptor beta chain originates from a study of blood T cells in healthy people across ages. Study-wide points: It was the long-lived donors that had more naive CD4+ cells and higher diversity than aged donors.

This clonotype turned up a few times. Its matching antigen is unknown. PCR was performed a second time for 7 to 11 cycles using a sample-barcoded 5' primer and a J-beta primer mix. Through a template-switch adaptor with 12 random nucleotides, each cDNA molecule received a tag. Using its own MiXCR run on the 5' RACE reads, TCRdb lists one record per CDR3 protein. The sample holds over 1,200,000 distinct CDR3 sequences, approximately 63% seen once. Germline loops: CDR1 MNHNS, CDR2 SASEGT. The CDR3 extends over 14 amino acids. V was shortened by 2 bases and J by 5 bases, with 12 bases between the two germline ends.

The source material was blood. This chain joins TRBV6-1 and TRBJ1-2; no clear D. This clonotype originated in a man aged 18-30 years in good health. In DNA, the CDR3 is TGTGCCAGCAGTGAATCCCCAGGAGGTTATGGCTACACCTTC. Amino acids: CASSESPGGYGYTF.